This T cell receptor (beta chain) is drawn from a study of blood T cell repertoires in COVID-19. With 3 bases clipped from V and 6 bases from J, the junction kept 5 bases outside the gene matches. The germline CDR1 and CDR2 sequences are MNHEY and SVGAGI. The CDR3 length is 14 residues. People in the exposed group encountered a COVID-19 case within 2 weeks before entering the study. Only in-frame clones appear in the TCRdb table, and some are missing; sequencing was by immunoSEQ multiplex PCR. The sample yields 350,000 to 500,000 clones, more than 70% seen once. The sequence derives from a young woman who had been exposed to COVID-19. Sequencing was done on a sample of PBMCs or T cells enriched from blood (not recorded which). This rearrangement joins TRBV6-5 to TRBJ2-7; 10 nucleotides align to TRBD1. The CDR3 nucleotides are TGTGCCAGCAGTTATGGGGACAGGGGCCTCGAGCAGTACTTC. Translation: CASSYGDRGLEQYF.